Listed below are T cell receptor beta chains from one sample, sequenced in a study of response to subunit inactivated influenza vaccine. TCRdb re-analysed the RT-PCR reads in MiXCR, keeping a single row per CDR3 protein. Among some 600,000 distinct CDR3 sequences listed, around 13% were seen once. The input for sequencing was PBMCs from blood, taken 14 to 15 days before vaccination. The receptors derive from a man aged 50 to 60 who received an inactivated influenza vaccine. Each CDR3 is given without its conserved first and last residue. The order of the fields is V gene, J gene, CDR3 protein.

TRBV6-2/TRBV6-3	TRBJ2-5	ASTEGSGTRETQY
TRBV3-1	TRBJ1-1	ASSQGTWNTEAF
TRBV28	TRBJ2-7	ASSSPFRYRDIHEQY
TRBV4-3	TRBJ2-7	ASSQDRRAYEQY
TRBV5-6	TRBJ1-2	ASSAPGNYGYT
TRBV6-4	TRBJ2-7	ASSEQGQTYEQY
TRBV5-1	TRBJ2-1	ASSLVAGWDEQF
TRBV5-1	TRBJ2-5	ASSSWTGEETQY
TRBV5-1	TRBJ1-1	ASSGGRRLNTEAF
TRBV5-1	TRBJ2-3	ASSLLSGSGTDTQY
TRBV12-3/TRBV12-4	TRBJ2-7	ASSQGTSGDYEQY
TRBV7-2	TRBJ2-7	ATSRAGVHEQY
TRBV21-1	TRBJ2-7	ASSNGQGQDEQY
TRBV6-1	TRBJ2-7	ASRPGGQGVYEQY
TRBV3-1	TRBJ1-6	ASSQVGTDNSPLH
TRBV4-2	TRBJ2-7	ASSQEGGFGYYEQY
TRBV20-1	TRBJ2-7	SAPKGTGNYEQY
TRBV6-2/TRBV6-3	TRBJ2-5	ASTSAGIQETQY
TRBV20-1	TRBJ2-7	SATGTVGSYEQY
TRBV11-2	TRBJ2-1	ASSSQLAGVNEQF
TRBV4-2	TRBJ1-1	ASSQNRGEAF
TRBV10-3	TRBJ2-1	AISERDRAPHGQF
TRBV10-3	TRBJ1-1	AISEPGQNTEAF
TRBV27	TRBJ2-3	ASSFGLAGGISTDTQY
TRBV9	TRBJ2-2	ASLPGLNTGELF
TRBV6-1	TRBJ2-1	ASRQGLAGGREQF
TRBV12-3/TRBV12-4	TRBJ1-2	ASSAYRDGYT